These T cell receptor beta chains were read from a single sample in a study of vaccination and CD4 T cells after COVID-19. Antigens of these TCRs are unknown. Via MiXCR, TCRdb re-called the PCR reads, giving one row per CDR3 protein. The sample lists fewer than 15,000 distinct CDR3 sequences; 61% were seen once. The sequencing sample was made of CD4+ T cells from blood, cultured in vitro. These receptors came from a human donor who had recovered from COVID-19. CDR3s include the opening cysteine and the closing phenylalanine or tryptophan. The order of the fields is D gene, J gene, clone size, V gene, CDR3 protein, CDR3 DNA. D genes are given only for firm matches. Expanded clones are given a class, and other clones once, few, many or no size at all.

d_gene: NA
j_gene: TRBJ1-2
abundance: few
v_gene: TRBV7-8
CDR3aa: CASLNGPRGVYGYTF
CDR3nt: TGTGCCAGCCTCAATGGGCCCAGGGGCGTCTATGGCTACACCTTC

d_gene: TRBD2
j_gene: TRBJ2-3
abundance: NA
v_gene: TRBV7-2
CDR3aa: CASQSREGGDTQYF
CDR3nt: TGTGCCAGCCAGTCCCGGGAGGGAGGAGATACGCAGTATTTT

d_gene: NA
j_gene: TRBJ1-2
abundance: NA
v_gene: TRBV6-5
CDR3aa: CASSYVAHGYTF
CDR3nt: TGTGCCAGCAGTTACGTTGCCCATGGCTACACCTTC

d_gene: NA
j_gene: TRBJ1-2
abundance: few
v_gene: TRBV6-1
CDR3aa: CASMGLGYTF
CDR3nt: TGTGCCAGCATGGGGCTAGGCTACACCTTC

d_gene: TRBD1
j_gene: TRBJ1-2
abundance: NA
v_gene: TRBV11-3
CDR3aa: CASSPGGPGYTF
CDR3nt: TGTGCCAGCAGCCCAGGGGGTCCTGGCTACACCTTC

d_gene: TRBD1
j_gene: TRBJ1-2
abundance: NA
v_gene: TRBV5-4
CDR3aa: CASSLAATGAYGYTF
CDR3nt: TGTGCCAGCAGCTTGGCAGCGACAGGGGCATATGGCTACACCTTC

d_gene: NA
j_gene: TRBJ2-5
abundance: once
v_gene: TRBV7-9
CDR3aa: CASSLEGTQYF
CDR3nt: TGTGCCAGCAGCTTAGAAGGGACCCAGTACTTC

d_gene: TRBD2
j_gene: TRBJ2-4
abundance: NA
v_gene: TRBV20-1
CDR3aa: CSARGLAGAAKNIQYF
CDR3nt: TGCAGTGCTAGAGGACTAGCGGGAGCAGCCAAAAACATTCAGTACTTC

d_gene: NA
j_gene: TRBJ2-5
abundance: NA
v_gene: TRBV18
CDR3aa: CASSGGETQYF
CDR3nt: TGTGCCAGCTCAGGGGGAGAGACCCAGTACTTC

d_gene: NA
j_gene: TRBJ1-5
abundance: NA
v_gene: TRBV21-1
CDR3aa: CAPSRATRNQPQHF
CDR3nt: TGTGCCCCAAGCCGGGCTACGAGGAATCAGCCCCAGCATTTT

d_gene: TRBD1
j_gene: TRBJ2-2
abundance: few
v_gene: TRBV20-1
CDR3aa: CSALPPTGYTGELFF
CDR3nt: TGCAGTGCTCTCCCCCCGACAGGGTACACCGGGGAGCTGTTTTTT

d_gene: TRBD2
j_gene: TRBJ2-5
abundance: NA
v_gene: TRBV5-1
CDR3aa: CASSQLAGGLLTETQYF
CDR3nt: TGCGCCAGCAGCCAACTAGCGGGCGGTCTCCTTACAGAGACCCAGTACTTC

d_gene: NA
j_gene: TRBJ2-5
abundance: medium-sized
v_gene: TRBV5-1
CDR3aa: CASSLAAEETQYF
CDR3nt: TGCGCCAGCAGCTTGGCAGCCGAAGAGACCCAGTACTTC

d_gene: NA
j_gene: TRBJ1-6
abundance: NA
v_gene: TRBV5-1
CDR3aa: CASSWGGTDDSPLHF
CDR3nt: TGCGCCAGCAGCTGGGGGGGGACGGATGATTCACCCCTCCACTTT

d_gene: NA
j_gene: TRBJ1-6
abundance: NA
v_gene: TRBV11-2
CDR3aa: CASSLEAYDSPLHF
CDR3nt: TGTGCCAGCAGCTTAGAGGCGTATGATTCACCCCTCCACTTT

d_gene: NA
j_gene: TRBJ2-7
abundance: once
v_gene: TRBV20-1
CDR3aa: CSAPDISYEQYF
CDR3nt: TGCAGTGCTCCCGACATCTCCTACGAGCAGTACTTC

d_gene: NA
j_gene: TRBJ2-3
abundance: NA
v_gene: TRBV5-4
CDR3aa: CASGGRRKVAQYF
CDR3nt: TGTGCCAGCGGAGGACGGAGGAAAGTGGCGCAGTATTTT

d_gene: TRBD2
j_gene: TRBJ2-5
abundance: NA
v_gene: TRBV7-7
CDR3aa: CASSFGLAVVSQETQYF
CDR3nt: TGTGCCAGCAGCTTCGGTCTAGCGGTCGTGTCCCAAGAGACCCAGTACTTC

d_gene: NA
j_gene: TRBJ2-5
abundance: NA
v_gene: TRBV6-1
CDR3aa: CASSEGAGQETQYF
CDR3nt: TGTGCCAGCAGTGAAGGGGCCGGCCAAGAGACCCAGTACTTC

d_gene: TRBD2
j_gene: TRBJ2-5
abundance: NA
v_gene: TRBV5-1
CDR3aa: CASSPSGRAPETQYF
CDR3nt: TGCGCCAGCAGCCCTAGCGGGAGGGCCCCAGAGACCCAGTACTTC

d_gene: NA
j_gene: TRBJ1-5
abundance: NA
v_gene: TRBV20-1
CDR3aa: CSATPLLKDQPQHF
CDR3nt: TGCAGTGCTACCCCCCTGCTCAAGGATCAGCCCCAGCATTTT

d_gene: NA
j_gene: TRBJ1-2
abundance: NA
v_gene: TRBV27
CDR3aa: CASSQGIANYGYTF
CDR3nt: TGTGCCAGCAGTCAAGGGATAGCTAACTATGGCTACACCTTC

d_gene: TRBD1
j_gene: TRBJ1-2
abundance: NA
v_gene: TRBV10-3
CDR3aa: CAIGEGQGIRGYTF
CDR3nt: TGTGCCATCGGGGAGGGACAGGGGATTCGTGGCTACACCTTC

d_gene: NA
j_gene: TRBJ1-5
abundance: NA
v_gene: TRBV6-1
CDR3aa: CAISEGDYTAQPQHF
CDR3nt: TGTGCCATCAGTGAAGGGGACTACACGGCTCAGCCCCAGCATTTT

d_gene: TRBD2
j_gene: TRBJ2-3
abundance: once
v_gene: TRBV7-3
CDR3aa: CASSANRGGRTDTQYF
CDR3nt: TGTGCCAGCAGCGCGAACCGGGGGGGGAGGACCGATACGCAGTATTTT

d_gene: TRBD2
j_gene: TRBJ2-5
abundance: NA
v_gene: TRBV20-1
CDR3aa: CSSQDSGRRGYQETQYF
CDR3nt: TGCAGTTCCCAGGATAGCGGGAGAAGGGGGTACCAAGAGACCCAGTACTTC

d_gene: NA
j_gene: TRBJ1-2
abundance: NA
v_gene: TRBV28
CDR3aa: CASSLSSAEYGYTF
CDR3nt: TGTGCCAGCAGTTTAAGTTCGGCAGAGTATGGCTACACCTTC

d_gene: NA
j_gene: TRBJ2-3
abundance: NA
v_gene: TRBV30
CDR3aa: CAWRVPSTDTQYF
CDR3nt: TGTGCCTGGAGAGTACCGAGCACAGATACGCAGTATTTT

d_gene: NA
j_gene: TRBJ1-3
abundance: NA
v_gene: TRBV6-1
CDR3aa: CASSENGMAGNTIYF
CDR3nt: TGTGCCAGCAGTGAAAACGGCATGGCCGGAAACACCATATATTTT

d_gene: TRBD1
j_gene: TRBJ2-2
abundance: NA
v_gene: TRBV24-1
CDR3aa: CATSDSSGTGYTGELFF
CDR3nt: TGTGCCACCAGTGATTCTAGTGGGACAGGGTACACCGGGGAGCTGTTTTTT

d_gene: TRBD2
j_gene: TRBJ2-3
abundance: NA
v_gene: TRBV6-5
CDR3aa: CASSYFPAGEGTQYF
CDR3nt: TGTGCCAGCAGTTACTTCCCGGCGGGAGAGGGCACGCAGTATTTT

d_gene: NA
j_gene: TRBJ2-7
abundance: NA
v_gene: TRBV6-5
CDR3aa: CASSYQQDPGKQYF
CDR3nt: TGTGCCAGCAGTTACCAACAGGACCCCGGGAAGCAGTACTTC

d_gene: NA
j_gene: TRBJ2-1
abundance: NA
v_gene: TRBV7-9
CDR3aa: CASRPRGRSAEQFF
CDR3nt: TGTGCCAGCAGACCACGTGGTAGGTCCGCTGAGCAGTTCTTC

d_gene: TRBD1
j_gene: TRBJ2-5
abundance: NA
v_gene: TRBV7-3
CDR3aa: CASSLMGFTGGLETQYF
CDR3nt: TGTGCCAGCAGCTTAATGGGATTCACAGGGGGTTTAGAGACCCAGTACTTC

d_gene: NA
j_gene: TRBJ1-2
abundance: NA
v_gene: TRBV18
CDR3aa: CASSPAQSDQYGYTF
CDR3nt: TGTGCCAGCTCACCCGCCCAGTCGGACCAATATGGCTACACCTTC

d_gene: TRBD2
j_gene: TRBJ2-3
abundance: NA
v_gene: TRBV5-1
CDR3aa: CASSSGLAGADTQYF
CDR3nt: TGCGCCAGCAGCTCCGGACTAGCGGGAGCAGATACGCAGTATTTT